Below, one T cell receptor beta chain is given with its context. Under the authors' procedure: It was from reference gene primer amplification that nucleated cell counts were estimated. Some clones are missing from TCRdb's copy, which holds only in-frame ones; the method was immunoSEQ multiplex PCR. The DNA gave D and trimming, while V, J and clone size come from that table. The table lists 150,000 to 200,000 clones, approximately 73% of them singletons. This sample is part of a study of blood T cell repertoires in COVID-19. From germline, CDR1 is MNHEY and CDR2 SVGAGI. This CDR3 region has 15 residues. V lost 2 bases and J lost 5, with 15 bases in between.

The V and J genes are TRBV6-5 and TRBJ1-2; D not resolved. This clonotype was obtained from a woman aged 45 to 65 with acute COVID-19. Sequencing was done on a sample of PBMCs or T cells enriched from blood (not recorded which). The CDR3: CASSYAGRITYGYTF. For the CDR3, the DNA is TGTGCCAGCAGTTACGCCGGGAGGATCACATATGGCTACACCTTC.